This T cell receptor beta chain appears in the sequencing data of a study of blood T cell repertoires in COVID-19. Turning to the study itself: Whether acute or convalescent, the COVID-19 samples came from the United States, Italy and Spain.

Only one count was recorded for this clone. Only in-frame clones appear in the TCRdb table, and some are missing; sequencing was by immunoSEQ multiplex PCR. The sample contains nearly 200,000 clones, more than 65% of which appear only once. Recruits, aged roughly 18 to 100 years, lived in 24 US areas. Assignments of participants to cohorts depended upon their own reported clinical history. The germline V and J ends were trimmed by 1 base and 5 bases, with 9 bases remaining between them. CDR1 MGHDK and CDR2 SYGVNS come from the germline V gene. The CDR3 runs to 15 residues. The specimen sequenced was PBMCs or T cells enriched from blood (not recorded which). The sequence came from a man aged 40-55 years who had recovered from COVID-19. The chain joins TRBV25-1 to TRBJ1-6; the D is unclear. CDR3 coding DNA: TGTGCCAGCAGTGAATCAGGAGGGAATAATTCACCCCTCCACTTT. It translates to CASSESGGNNSPLHF.